These T cell receptor beta chains were read from a single sample in a study of chemoradiotherapy in HPV16-positive cancers. Generated by immunoSEQ multiplex PCR, the TCRdb table keeps only in-frame clones and is missing some. The sample lists around 7,200 clones, roughly 80% occurring once. Sequenced here: tumor tissue, sampled from a patient who underwent chemoradiotherapy. The origin of the receptors is a human donor with HPV-associated anogenital cancer. CDR3s include the opening cysteine and the closing phenylalanine or tryptophan. Fields, in order: CDR3 length, clone size, V gene, J gene, D gene, CDR3 protein, CDR3 DNA. D genes are given only for firm matches. Size is omitted from some rows. Given values are once, few, many or a class for expanded clones.

13,NA,TRBV2,TRBJ2-3,NA,CASNHRATDTQYF,TGTGCCAGCAATCACAGGGCCACAGATACGCAGTATTTT
15,NA,TRBV5-4,TRBJ2-7,TRBD1,CASSLGQASSYEQYF,TGTGCCAGCAGCCTTGGACAGGCGAGCTCCTACGAGCAGTACTTC
14,NA,TRBV5-6,TRBJ1-1,NA,CASSLSSGNTEAFF,TGTGCCAGCAGCTTGTCATCAGGGAACACAGAAGCTTTCTTT
17,few,TRBV5-1,TRBJ1-3,TRBD1,CASSLGGTGESGNTIYF,TGCGCCAGCAGCTTAGGAGGAACAGGGGAATCTGGAAACACCATATATTTT
14,few,TRBV9,TRBJ2-2,NA,CASSSGQNTGELFF,TGTGCCAGCAGCTCGGGACAGAACACCGGGGAGCTGTTTTTT
16,few,TRBV19,TRBJ1-2,NA,CASSMAAVGRGYGYTF,TGTGCCAGTAGTATGGCGGCTGTGGGCAGGGGCTATGGCTACACCTTC
13,NA,TRBV4-3,TRBJ1-1,NA,CASSTDSHTEAFF,TGCGCCAGCAGCACGGACAGTCACACTGAAGCTTTCTTT
16,few,TRBV2,TRBJ1-2,TRBD1,CASSRDSPLANYGYTF,TGTGCCAGCAGTCGGGACAGCCCGTTAGCTAACTATGGCTACACCTTC
15,NA,TRBV19,TRBJ1-1,NA,CASSRSADRARGAFF,TGTGCCAGTAGTAGATCGGCAGACAGAGCGAGAGGAGCTTTCTTT
14,NA,TRBV29-1,TRBJ1-4,TRBD1,CSVGDSGSNEKLFF,TGCAGCGTTGGGGACAGTGGAAGTAATGAAAAACTGTTTTTT
15,NA,TRBV19,TRBJ1-2,NA,CASRGDPRANYGYTF,TGTGCCAGTAGAGGGGATCCTCGAGCTAACTATGGCTACACCTTC
16,NA,TRBV6-6,TRBJ2-3,TRBD2,CASSYQSGGATDTQYF,TGTGCCAGCAGTTACCAGAGCGGGGGGGCAACAGATACGCAGTATTTT
14,NA,TRBV28,TRBJ1-5,NA,CASSLVRRGQPQHF,TGTGCCAGCAGTTTGGTCCGAAGGGGTCAGCCCCAGCATTTT
21,once,TRBV18,TRBJ2-1,TRBD2,CASSPKALLAGVPSSYNEQFF,TGTGCCAGCTCACCTAAAGCCCTCCTAGCGGGGGTTCCAAGCTCCTACAATGAGCAGTTCTTC
14,NA,TRBV7-2,TRBJ1-1,NA,CASSPLGANTEAFF,TGTGCCAGCAGCCCGTTGGGAGCGAACACTGAAGCTTTCTTT
14,NA,TRBV5-4,TRBJ1-1,NA,CASSRNPSGTEAFF,TGTGCCAGCAGCCGTAACCCCTCTGGCACTGAAGCTTTCTTT
16,NA,TRBV12-5,TRBJ2-5,TRBD1,CASGQGGQGRQETQYF,TGTGCTAGTGGCCAAGGAGGACAGGGCCGCCAAGAGACCCAGTACTTC
15,NA,TRBV29-1,TRBJ1-2,TRBD1,CSDSRQGARNHGYTF,TGCAGCGACTCACGACAGGGGGCGCGAAATCATGGCTACACCTTC
16,NA,TRBV2,TRBJ1-4,NA,CASADGGRRFYEKLFF,TGTGCCAGCGCCGATGGTGGACGGAGATTTTATGAAAAACTGTTTTTT
13,NA,TRBV5-1,TRBJ2-1,NA,CASSPDRSPLRFF,TGCGCCAGCAGCCCTGACAGGTCACCGTTAAGGTTCTTC
13,NA,TRBV7-9,TRBJ1-4,NA,CASSRGAHEKLFF,TGTGCCAGCAGTAGGGGCGCCCATGAAAAACTGTTTTTT
15,NA,TRBV7-9,TRBJ1-6,NA,CASSGPLTYNSPLHF,TGTGCCAGCAGCGGACCGCTGACTTATAATTCACCCCTCCACTTT
14,NA,TRBV28,TRBJ1-1,NA,CASSDTGRGLGAFF,TGTGCCAGCAGTGACACAGGGAGAGGCCTGGGGGCTTTCTTT
13,NA,TRBV6-5,TRBJ1-4,NA,CASRPEGREKLFF,TGTGCCAGCCGACCCGAGGGACGGGAAAAACTGTTTTTT
20,NA,TRBV6-1,TRBJ2-2,NA,CASSENYRLGRGPNTGELFF,TGTGCCAGCAGTGAAAATTATAGGTTGGGCAGGGGACCGAACACCGGGGAGCTGTTTTTT
16,NA,TRBV5-1,TRBJ2-1,TRBD2,CASSLEIRGGSNEQFF,TGCGCCAGCAGCTTGGAGATCCGGGGGGGTTCCAATGAGCAGTTCTTC
15,NA,TRBV19,TRBJ1-1,NA,CASSIARDRNTEAFF,TGTGCCAGTAGTATAGCCCGGGACCGGAACACTGAAGCTTTCTTT
15,NA,TRBV11-2,TRBJ1-6,NA,CASSWRGTYNSPLHF,TGTGCCAGCAGCTGGAGAGGGACCTATAATTCACCCCTCCACTTT
15,NA,TRBV27,TRBJ1-2,NA,CASSPKTGFDYGYTF,TGTGCCAGCAGTCCAAAAACAGGGTTCGACTATGGCTACACCTTC
16,NA,TRBV6-4,TRBJ2-1,NA,CASSESPGSSYNEQFF,TGTGCCAGCAGTGAATCTCCAGGCAGCTCCTACAATGAGCAGTTCTTC
14,NA,TRBV19,TRBJ1-5,NA,CASSVDRFNQPQHF,TGTGCCAGTAGTGTTGACAGATTCAATCAGCCCCAGCATTTT